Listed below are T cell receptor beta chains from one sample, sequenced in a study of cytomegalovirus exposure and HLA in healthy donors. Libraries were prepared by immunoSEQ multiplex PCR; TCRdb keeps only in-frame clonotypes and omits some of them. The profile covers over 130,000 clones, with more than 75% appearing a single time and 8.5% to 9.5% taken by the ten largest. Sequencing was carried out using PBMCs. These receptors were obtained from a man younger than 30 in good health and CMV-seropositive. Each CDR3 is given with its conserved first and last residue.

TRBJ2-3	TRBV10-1	CASSDVTDTDTQYF
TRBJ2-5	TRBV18	CASSPPSGRAWETQYF
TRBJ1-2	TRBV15	CATSRGMGSFTNYGYTF
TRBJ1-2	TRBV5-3	CASSEDARGGYGYTF
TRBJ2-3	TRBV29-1	CSVGGGLADYKDTQYF
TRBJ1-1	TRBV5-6	CASSPGQLVGAFF
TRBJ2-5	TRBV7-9	CASSLQISGTKTQYF
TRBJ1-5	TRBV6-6	CAIRDSGNQPQHF
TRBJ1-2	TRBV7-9	CASSLGTDNGYTF
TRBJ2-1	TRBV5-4	CASSLTTAGRYNEQFF
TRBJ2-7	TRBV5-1	CASSSFRGLVYEQYF
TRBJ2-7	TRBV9	CASSVAQLSYEQYF
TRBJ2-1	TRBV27	CASSLWQGLHNEQFF
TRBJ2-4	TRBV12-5	CASGRDIVAKNIQYF
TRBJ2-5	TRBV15	CATRKEMEVAGEETQYF
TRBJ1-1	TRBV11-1	CASSSRGWNTEAFF
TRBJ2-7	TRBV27	CASSSRERRYEQYF
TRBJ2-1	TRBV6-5	CASSYSNGAAGEQFF
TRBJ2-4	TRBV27	CASREAGIGNIQYF
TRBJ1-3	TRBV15	CATSRNSGNTIYF
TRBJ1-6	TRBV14	CASSQPTYNSPLHF
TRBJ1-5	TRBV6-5	CASSYSRARNQPQHF
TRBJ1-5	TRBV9	CASSLGGGAVQPQHF
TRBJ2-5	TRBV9	CASSVSGRAVETQYF
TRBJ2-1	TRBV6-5	CASSLGQGEEQFF
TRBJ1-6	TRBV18	CASSPRQGQLNSPLHF
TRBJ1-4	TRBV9	CASSVDQGPNEKLFF
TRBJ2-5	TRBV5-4	CASRQGQGETQYF
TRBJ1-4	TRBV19	CASIETGGATNEKLFF
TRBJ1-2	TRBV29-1	CSVVDGSNYGYTF
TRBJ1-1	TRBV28	CASSLMDRQNTEAFF
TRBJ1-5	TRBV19	CASSEGQGYQPQHF
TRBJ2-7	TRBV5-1	CASSFDQGKSYEQYF
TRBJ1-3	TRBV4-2	CASSHLVRVSWDRASNSGNTIYF
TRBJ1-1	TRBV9	CASSPFGARNTEAFF
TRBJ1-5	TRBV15	CATSRELGLASGQPQHF
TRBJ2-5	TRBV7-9	CASSLVPGGAGQETQYF
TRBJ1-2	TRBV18	CASSLKAPMPDSNYGYTF
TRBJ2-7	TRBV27	CASSPTVSYYEQYF
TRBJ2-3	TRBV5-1	CASSPISGRGTDTQYF